This TCR beta chain stems from a study of T cell responses to AZD1222 COVID-19 vaccine. General study results and limits: Most donors were white British, females outnumbered males, and clonal diversity was possibly underestimated.

Using immunoSEQ multiplex PCR, the repertoire was profiled, and TCRdb retains in-frame clones only, with some absent. The sample holds 90,000 to 130,000 clones, 88% seen once. Germline assignment: CDR1 SNHLY and CDR2 FYNNEI. V lost 7 bases and J lost 5, with 14 bases in between. The CDR3 has 14 amino acids. A word on this clone: Its specificity is unknown.

This receptor was identified in an adult in good health. The gene calls are TRBV2 and TRBJ2-2; D unresolved. The sequencing used peripheral blood, collected on day 0 of AZD1222 vaccination. In DNA, the CDR3 is TGTGCCAGCACGGTAACACTACGTACCGGGGAGCTGTTTTTT. It encodes CASTVTLRTGELFF.